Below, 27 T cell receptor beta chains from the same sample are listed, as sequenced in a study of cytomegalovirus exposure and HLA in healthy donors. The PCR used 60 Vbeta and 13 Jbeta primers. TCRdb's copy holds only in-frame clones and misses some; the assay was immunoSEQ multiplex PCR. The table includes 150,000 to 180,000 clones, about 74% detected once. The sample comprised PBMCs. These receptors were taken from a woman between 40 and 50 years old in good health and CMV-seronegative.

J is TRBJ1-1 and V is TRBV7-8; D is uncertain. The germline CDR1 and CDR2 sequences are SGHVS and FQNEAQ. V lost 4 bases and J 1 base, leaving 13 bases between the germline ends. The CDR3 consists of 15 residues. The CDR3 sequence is CASSSRRSWNTEAFF. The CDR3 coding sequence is TGTGCCAGCAGCTCAAGGAGGTCGTGGAACACTGAAGCTTTCTTT.

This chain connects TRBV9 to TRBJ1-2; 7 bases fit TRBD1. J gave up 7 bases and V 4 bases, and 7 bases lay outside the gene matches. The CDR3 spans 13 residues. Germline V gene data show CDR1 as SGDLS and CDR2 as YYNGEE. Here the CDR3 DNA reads TGTGCCAGCAGCCCGAGGGGGCGGGGTGGCTACACCTTC. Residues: CASSPRGRGGYTF.

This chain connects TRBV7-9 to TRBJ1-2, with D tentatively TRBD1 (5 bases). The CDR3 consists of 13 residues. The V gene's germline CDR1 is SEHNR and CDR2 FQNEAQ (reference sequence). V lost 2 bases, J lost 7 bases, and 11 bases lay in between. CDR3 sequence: CASSLRQSSGYTF. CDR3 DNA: TGTGCCAGCAGCTTACGACAGTCGAGTGGCTACACCTTC.

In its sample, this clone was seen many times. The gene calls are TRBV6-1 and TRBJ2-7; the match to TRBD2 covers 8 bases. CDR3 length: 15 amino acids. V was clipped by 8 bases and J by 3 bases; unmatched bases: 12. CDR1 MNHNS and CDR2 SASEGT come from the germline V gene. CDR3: CASSLGGDGRYEQYF. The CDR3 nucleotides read TGTGCCAGCTCCCTCGGGGGGGACGGACGCTACGAGCAGTACTTC.

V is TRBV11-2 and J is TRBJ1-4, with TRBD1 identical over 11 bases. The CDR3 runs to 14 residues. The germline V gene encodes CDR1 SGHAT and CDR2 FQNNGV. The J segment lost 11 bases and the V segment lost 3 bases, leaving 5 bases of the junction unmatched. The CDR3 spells CASSLDRGLRKLFF. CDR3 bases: TGTGCCAGCAGCTTGGACAGGGGGCTAAGGAAACTGTTTTTT.

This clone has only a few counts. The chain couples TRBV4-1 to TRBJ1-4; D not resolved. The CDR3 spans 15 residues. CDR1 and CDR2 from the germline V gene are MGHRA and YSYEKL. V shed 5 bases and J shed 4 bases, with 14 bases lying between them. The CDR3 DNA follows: TGCGCCAGCAGCTACGAGGTCGGGGATAATGAAAAACTGTTTTTT. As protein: CASSYEVGDNEKLFF.

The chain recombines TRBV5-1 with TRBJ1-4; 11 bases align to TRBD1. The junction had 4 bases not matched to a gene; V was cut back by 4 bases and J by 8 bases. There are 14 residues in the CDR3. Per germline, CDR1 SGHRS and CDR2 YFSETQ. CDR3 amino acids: CASSTGTGGEKLFF. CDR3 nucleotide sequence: TGCGCCAGCAGCACTGGGACAGGGGGAGAAAAACTGTTTTTT.

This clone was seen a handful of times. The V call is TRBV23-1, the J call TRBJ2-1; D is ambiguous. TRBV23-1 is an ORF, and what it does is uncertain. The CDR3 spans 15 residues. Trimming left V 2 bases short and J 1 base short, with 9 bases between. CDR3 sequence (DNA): TGCGCCAGCAGTCAAACCTCCGGGTCCTACAATGAGCAGTTCTTC. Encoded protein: CASSQTSGSYNEQFF.

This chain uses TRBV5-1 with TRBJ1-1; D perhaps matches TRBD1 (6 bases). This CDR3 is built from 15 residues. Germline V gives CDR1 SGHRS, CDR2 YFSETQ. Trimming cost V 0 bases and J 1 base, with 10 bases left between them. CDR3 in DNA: TGCGCCAGCAGCTTGGTAGGGGGACAGAACACTGAAGCTTTCTTT. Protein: CASSLVGGQNTEAFF.

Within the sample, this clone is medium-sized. CDR3 loop: CASSTIAGDTDTQYF. DNA of the CDR3: TGTGCCAGCAGTACTATAGCGGGGGACACAGATACGCAGTATTTT. The rearrangement links TRBV6-1 to TRBJ2-3; the match to TRBD2 covers 9 bases. The germline V gene has CDR1 MNHNS and CDR2 SASEGT. This CDR3 is built from 15 residues. The J segment lost 2 bases and the V segment lost 5 bases, leaving 5 bases of the junction unmatched.

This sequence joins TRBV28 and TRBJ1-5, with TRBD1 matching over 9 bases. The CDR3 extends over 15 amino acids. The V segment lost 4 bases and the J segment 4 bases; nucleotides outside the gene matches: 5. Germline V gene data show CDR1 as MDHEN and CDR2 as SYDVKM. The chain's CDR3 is CASSSGTGRNQPQHF. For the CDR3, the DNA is TGTGCCAGCAGTTCCGGGACAGGGAGAAATCAGCCCCAGCATTTT.

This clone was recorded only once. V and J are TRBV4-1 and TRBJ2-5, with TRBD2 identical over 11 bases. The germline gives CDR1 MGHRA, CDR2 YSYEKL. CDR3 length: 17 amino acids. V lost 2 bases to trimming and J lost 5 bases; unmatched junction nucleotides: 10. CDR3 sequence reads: CASSQLSSGGSGETQYF. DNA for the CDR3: TGCGCCAGCAGCCAATTGTCTAGCGGGGGGTCCGGGGAGACCCAGTACTTC.

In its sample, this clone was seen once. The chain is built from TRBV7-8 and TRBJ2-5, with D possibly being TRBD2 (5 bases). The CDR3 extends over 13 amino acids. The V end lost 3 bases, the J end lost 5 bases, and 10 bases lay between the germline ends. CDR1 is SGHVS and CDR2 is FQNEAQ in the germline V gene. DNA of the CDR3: TGTGCCAGCAGCTTCGGACCGGGGGAGACCCAGTACTTC. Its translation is CASSFGPGETQYF.

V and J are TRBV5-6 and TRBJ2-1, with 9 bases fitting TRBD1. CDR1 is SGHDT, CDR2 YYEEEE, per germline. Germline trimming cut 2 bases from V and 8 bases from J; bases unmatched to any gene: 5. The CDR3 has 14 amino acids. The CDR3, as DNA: TGTGCCAGCAGCTTCGGACAGGGGAAGGATGAGCAGTTCTTC. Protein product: CASSFGQGKDEQFF.

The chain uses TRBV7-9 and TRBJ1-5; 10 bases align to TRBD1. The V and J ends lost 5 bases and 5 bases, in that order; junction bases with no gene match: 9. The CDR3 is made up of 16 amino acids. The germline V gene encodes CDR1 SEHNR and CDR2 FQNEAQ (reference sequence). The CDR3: CASSPAGDRGHQPQHF. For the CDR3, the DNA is TGTGCCAGCAGCCCAGCAGGGGACAGGGGCCATCAGCCCCAGCATTTT.

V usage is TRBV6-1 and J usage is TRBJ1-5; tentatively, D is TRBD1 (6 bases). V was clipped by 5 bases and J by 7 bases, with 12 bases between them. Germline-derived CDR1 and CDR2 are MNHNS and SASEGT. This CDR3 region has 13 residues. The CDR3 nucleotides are TGTGCCAGCAGTCCACAGGGCCAACAGCCCCAGCATTTT. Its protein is CASSPQGQQPQHF.

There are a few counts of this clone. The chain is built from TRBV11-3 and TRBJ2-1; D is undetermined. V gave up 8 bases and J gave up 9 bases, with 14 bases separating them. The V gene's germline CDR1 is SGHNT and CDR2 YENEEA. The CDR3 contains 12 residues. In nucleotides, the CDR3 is TGTGCCAGCCAGTTTATGTATCCTGAGCAGTTCTTC. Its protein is CASQFMYPEQFF. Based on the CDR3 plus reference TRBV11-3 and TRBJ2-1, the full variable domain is EAGVVQSPRYKIIEKKQPVAFWCNPISGHNTLYWYLQNLGQGPELLIRYENEEAVDDSQLPKDRFSAERLKGVDSTLKIQPAELGDSAVYLCASQFMYPEQFFGPGTRLTVL.

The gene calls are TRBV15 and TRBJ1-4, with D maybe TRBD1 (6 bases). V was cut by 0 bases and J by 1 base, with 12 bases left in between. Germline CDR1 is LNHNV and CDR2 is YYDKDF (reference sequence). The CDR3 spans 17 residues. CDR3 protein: CATSRDTRGRTNEKLFF. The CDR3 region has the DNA TGTGCCACCAGCAGAGACACCAGGGGCAGAACTAATGAAAAACTGTTTTTT.

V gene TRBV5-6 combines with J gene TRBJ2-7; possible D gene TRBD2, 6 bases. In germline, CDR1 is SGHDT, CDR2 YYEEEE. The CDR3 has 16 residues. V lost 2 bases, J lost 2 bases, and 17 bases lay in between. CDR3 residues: CASSLSSGGSPYEQYF. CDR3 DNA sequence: TGTGCCAGCAGCTTAAGTTCAGGAGGGTCCCCCTACGAGCAGTACTTC.

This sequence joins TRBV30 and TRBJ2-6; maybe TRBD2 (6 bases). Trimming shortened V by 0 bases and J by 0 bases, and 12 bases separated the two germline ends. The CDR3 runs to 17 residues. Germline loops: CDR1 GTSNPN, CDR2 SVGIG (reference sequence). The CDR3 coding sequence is TGTGCCTGGAGTGTTCGGGTGGGACTCTCTGGGGCCAACGTCCTGACTTTC. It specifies CAWSVRVGLSGANVLTF.

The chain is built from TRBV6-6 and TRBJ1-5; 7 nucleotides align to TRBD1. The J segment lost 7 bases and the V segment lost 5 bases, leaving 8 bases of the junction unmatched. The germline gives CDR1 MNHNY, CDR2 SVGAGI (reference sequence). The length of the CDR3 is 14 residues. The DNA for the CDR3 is TGTGCCAGCAGTCGGACAGGCTTTGGACAGCCCCAGCATTTT. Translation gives CASSRTGFGQPQHF.

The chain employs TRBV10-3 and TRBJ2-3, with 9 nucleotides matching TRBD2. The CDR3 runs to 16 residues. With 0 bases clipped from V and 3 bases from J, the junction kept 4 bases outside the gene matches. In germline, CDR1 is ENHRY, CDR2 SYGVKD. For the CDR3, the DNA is TGTGCCATCAGTGAGTCGACGCGGGGGGGGACAGATACGCAGTATTTT. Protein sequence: CAISESTRGGTDTQYF.

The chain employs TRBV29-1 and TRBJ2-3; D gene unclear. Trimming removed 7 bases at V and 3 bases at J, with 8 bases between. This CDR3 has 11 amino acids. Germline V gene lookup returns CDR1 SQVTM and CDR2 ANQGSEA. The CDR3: CSADLTDTQYF. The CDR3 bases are TGCAGCGCTGACCTTACAGATACGCAGTATTTT.

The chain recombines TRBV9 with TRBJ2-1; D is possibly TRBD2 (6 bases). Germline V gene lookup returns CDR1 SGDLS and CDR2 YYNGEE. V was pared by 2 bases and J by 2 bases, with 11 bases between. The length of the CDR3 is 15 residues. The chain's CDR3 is CASSVRDSPYNEQFF. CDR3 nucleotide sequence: TGTGCCAGCAGCGTCCGGGACTCGCCCTACAATGAGCAGTTCTTC.

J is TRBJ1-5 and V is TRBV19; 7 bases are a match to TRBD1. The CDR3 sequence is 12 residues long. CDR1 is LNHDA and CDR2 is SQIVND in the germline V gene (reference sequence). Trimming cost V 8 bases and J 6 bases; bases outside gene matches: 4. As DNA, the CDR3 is TGTGCCAGTGACGACAGGGTTCAGCCCCAGCATTTT. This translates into CASDDRVQPQHF.

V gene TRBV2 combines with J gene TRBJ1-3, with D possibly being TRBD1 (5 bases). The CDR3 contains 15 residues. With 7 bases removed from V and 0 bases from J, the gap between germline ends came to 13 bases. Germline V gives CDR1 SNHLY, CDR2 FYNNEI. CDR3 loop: CASIGGLSSGNTIYF. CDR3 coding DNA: TGTGCCAGCATCGGGGGATTAAGCTCTGGAAACACCATATATTTT.

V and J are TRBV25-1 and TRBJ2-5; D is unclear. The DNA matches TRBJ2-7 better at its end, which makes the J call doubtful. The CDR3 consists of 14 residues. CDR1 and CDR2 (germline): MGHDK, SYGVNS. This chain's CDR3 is CASSEVFGPYEQYF. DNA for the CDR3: TGTGCCAGCAGTGAAGTATTTGGGCCCTACGAGCAGTACTTC.